These 4 T cell receptor beta chains share one sample of origin, sequenced in a study of CD8+CD57+ T cells in acquired aplastic anemia. Patients included in sequencing had previously demonstrated CD8+CD57+ cell expansion by flow cytometry. For CDR3 and TCR beta VDJ profiling, genomic DNA was the template used. Each CDR3 protein is one row after TCRdb ran MiXCR on the reads. The sample consists of approximately 220,000 distinct CDR3 sequences, about half of them appearing once. Sequences were obtained from sorted CD4+, CD8+, or CD8+CD57+ T cells (not recorded which) from PBMCs. The receptors shown here come from a human donor with aplastic anemia.

This clonotype was found a few times. The rearrangement links TRBV7-2 to TRBJ2-3; either TRBD1 or TRBD2 may fit D (5 bases each). CDR1 and CDR2 (germline): SGHTA, FQGNSA. Between the trimmed V and J ends, which lost 4 bases and 4 bases, there was a span of 12 bases. The CDR3 covers 14 residues. The CDR3 sequence: CASSSRGLSDTQYF. In nucleotides, the CDR3 is TGTGCCAGCAGCTCGAGGGGCCTCTCAGATACGCAGTATTTT. Combining the CDR3 with reference TRBV7-2 and TRBJ2-3 gives the whole variable domain GAGVSQSPSNKVTEKGKDVELRCDPISGHTALYWYRQSLGQGLEFLIYFQGNSAPDKSGLPSDRFSAERTGGSVSTLTIQRTQQEDSAVYLCASSSRGLSDTQYFGPGTRLTVL.

This clonotype was detected many times. V is TRBV6-1 and J is TRBJ1-2, with no clear D. Germline V gene lookup returns CDR1 MNHNS and CDR2 SASEGT. CDR3 size: 13 residues. V lost 2 bases, J lost 7 bases, and 11 bases lay in between. The CDR3 region is CASSESPSGGYTF. The CDR3 bases are TGTGCCAGCAGTGAATCCCCAAGCGGTGGCTACACCTTC.

The chain links TRBV4-1 to TRBJ1-5, with D possibly being TRBD1 (6 bases). Germline CDR1 and CDR2: MGHRA and YSYEKL. This CDR3 is built from 15 residues. The V end was cut by 0 bases, the J end by 3 bases, with 9 bases between. The CDR3 here is CASSQDRGSNQPQHF. The CDR3 nucleotides are TGCGCCAGCAGCCAAGACAGGGGATCCAATCAGCCCCAGCATTTT.

With respect to this clonotype: Given a much more abundant clone one base away, this may be a read error. The V and J genes are TRBV6-1 and TRBJ2-5, with D possibly matching TRBD2 (6 bases). V lost 2 bases and J 7 bases, leaving 14 bases between the germline ends. Germline CDR1 MNHNS, CDR2 SASEGT. This CDR3 is built from 14 residues. The CDR3: CASSEYRGGGTQYF. In DNA, the CDR3 is TGTGCCAGCAGTGAATATCGTGGGGGAGGGACCCAGTACTTC.